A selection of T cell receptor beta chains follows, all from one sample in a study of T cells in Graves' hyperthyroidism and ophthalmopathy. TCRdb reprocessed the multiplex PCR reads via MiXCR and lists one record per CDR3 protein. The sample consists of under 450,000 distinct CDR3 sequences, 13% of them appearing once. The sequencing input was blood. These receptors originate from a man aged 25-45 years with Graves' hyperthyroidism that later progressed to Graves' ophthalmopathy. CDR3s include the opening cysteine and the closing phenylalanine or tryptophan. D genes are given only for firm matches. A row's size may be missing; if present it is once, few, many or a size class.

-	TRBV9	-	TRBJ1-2	TGTGCCAGCAGCCATATACAGGGCGACTATGGCTACACCTTC	CASSHIQGDYGYTF
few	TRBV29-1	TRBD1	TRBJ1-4	TGCAGCGTTGAAGACCCGGGACAGGGGTATGAAAAACTGTTTTTT	CSVEDPGQGYEKLFF
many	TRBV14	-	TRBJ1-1	TGTGCCAGCAGCCAAGATGGGGTGAACACTGAAGCTTTCTTT	CASSQDGVNTEAFF
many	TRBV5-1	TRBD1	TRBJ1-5	TGCGCCAGCAGCTTGGGGACAGGGGTGAGCAATCAGCCCCAGCATTTT	CASSLGTGVSNQPQHF
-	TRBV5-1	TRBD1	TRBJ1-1	TGCGCCAGCAGCTGGACAGGGGAGGTGAACACTGAAGCTTTCTTT	CASSWTGEVNTEAFF
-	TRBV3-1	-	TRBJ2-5	TGTGCCAGCAGCCCGACCGGGGGGCCTAAAGAGACCCAGTACTTC	CASSPTGGPKETQYF
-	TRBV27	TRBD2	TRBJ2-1	TGTGCCAGCAGTGCATGGGGGGAGGGCCTGGGGAATGAGCAGTTCTTC	CASSAWGEGLGNEQFF
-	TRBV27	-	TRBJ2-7	TGTGCCAGCAGTTCCGCGGCAGTAACCTACGAGCAGTACTTC	CASSSAAVTYEQYF
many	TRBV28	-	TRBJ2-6	TGTGCCAGCACTCAAACGGGACTCACCTCTGGGGCCAACGTCCTGACTTTC	CASTQTGLTSGANVLTF
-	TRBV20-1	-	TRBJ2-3	TGCAGTGCTAGACCTCCGGGCGGGGTCGGGGGTACGCAGTATTTT	CSARPPGGVGGTQYF
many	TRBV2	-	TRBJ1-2	TGTGCCAGCAGGGTAGGAATAGGGACGGCCTATGGCTACACCTTC	CASRVGIGTAYGYTF
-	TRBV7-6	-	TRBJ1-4	TGTGCCAGCAGCAAGATGGATGAAAAACTGTTTTTT	CASSKMDEKLFF
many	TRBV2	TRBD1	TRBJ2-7	TGTGCCAGCAGTGAACAGGGGGCTCAGTACGAGCAGTACTTC	CASSEQGAQYEQYF
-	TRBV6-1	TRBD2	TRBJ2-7	TGTGCCAGCAGTGAAGCGACTAGCGGGAGCTACGAGCAGTACTTC	CASSEATSGSYEQYF
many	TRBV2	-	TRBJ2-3	TGTGCCAGCAGTGCCAGGGGAACGCAGTATTTT	CASSARGTQYF
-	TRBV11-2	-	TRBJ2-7	TGTGCCAGCAGCCAAGATCCGCAGCCCGAGCAGTACTTC	CASSQDPQPEQYF
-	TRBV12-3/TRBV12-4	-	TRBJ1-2	TGTGCCAGCAGTCCCCAGGGCAAGGGTGGCTACACCTTC	CASSPQGKGGYTF
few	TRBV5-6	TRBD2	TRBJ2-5	TGTGCCAGCAGCCCGGATAGCGGGGGGGCCGTATCCGAGACCCAGTACTTC	CASSPDSGGAVSETQYF
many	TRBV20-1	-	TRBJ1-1	TGCAGTGCCATACCCGTGGGGTCGGGGACTGAAGCTTTCTTT	CSAIPVGSGTEAFF
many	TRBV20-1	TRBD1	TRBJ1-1	TGCAGTGCCCTTGGGGACAGCCCAGAAGCTTTCTTT	CSALGDSPEAFF
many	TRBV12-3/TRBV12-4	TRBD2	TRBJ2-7	TGTGCCAGCAGTTTAGCCACGGGACTAGCGGGGAACTACGAGCAGTACTTC	CASSLATGLAGNYEQYF
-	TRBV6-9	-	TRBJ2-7	TGTGCCAGCAGTTCCCCGACAGGCCGGGAGCAGTACTTC	CASSSPTGREQYF
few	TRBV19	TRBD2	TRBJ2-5	TGTGCCAGTAGTCGACTAGCGGGGGATACCCAGTACTTC	CASSRLAGDTQYF
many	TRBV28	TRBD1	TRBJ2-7	TGTGCCAGCAGTCTCCGGACAGGGTTGAGTGAGAAGTACTTC	CASSLRTGLSEKYF
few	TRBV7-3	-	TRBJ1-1	TGTGCCAGCGGCAGGGAGAGGAACACTGAAGCTTTCTTT	CASGRERNTEAFF
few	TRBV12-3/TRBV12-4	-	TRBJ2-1	TGTGCCAGCAGTTTAGGATTTCCGTCAGCCTACAATGAGCAGTTCTTC	CASSLGFPSAYNEQFF
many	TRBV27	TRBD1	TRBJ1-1	TGTGCCAGCAGTTTATCAAGGACAGGGGGCACTGAAGCTTTCTTT	CASSLSRTGGTEAFF
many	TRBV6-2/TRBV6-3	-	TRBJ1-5	TGTGCCAGCAGTTACCGACCGCTTCGTAGCTATCAGCCCCAGCATTTT	CASSYRPLRSYQPQHF
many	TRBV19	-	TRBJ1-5	TGTGCCAGCAGCCGGGACAACAATCAGCCCCAGCATTTT	CASSRDNNQPQHF
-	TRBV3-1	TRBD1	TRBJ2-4	TGTGCCAGCAGCCAAGTGGGAAGGGGGACAGAAAACATTCAGTACTTC	CASSQVGRGTENIQYF
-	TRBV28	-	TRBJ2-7	TGTGCCAGCAGTTTGGAACCTCAGAGGGCCTACGAGCAGTACTTC	CASSLEPQRAYEQYF
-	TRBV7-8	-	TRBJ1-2	TGTGCCAGCAGCTCCCAAACCTTGGGGGGCTATGGCTACACCTTC	CASSSQTLGGYGYTF
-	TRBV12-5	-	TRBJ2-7	TGTGCTAGTGGACGAGACTGGCGGTCGTCCTACGAGCAGTACTTC	CASGRDWRSSYEQYF
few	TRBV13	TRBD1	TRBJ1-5	TGTGCCAGCAGCTTAAGAGGAGGGGGGGGACAGGGGAATCAGCCCCAGCATTTT	CASSLRGGGGQGNQPQHF
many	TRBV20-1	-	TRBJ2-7	TGCAGTGCTGGGCCCCAGCTCTACGAGCAGTACTTC	CSAGPQLYEQYF
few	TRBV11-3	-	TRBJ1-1	TGTGCCAGCAGCATAATGGGGGCCGAAGCTTTCTTT	CASSIMGAEAFF
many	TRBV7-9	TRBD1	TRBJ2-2	TGTGCCAGCAGCCACGGGACAGGAGACACCGGGGAGCTGTTTTTT	CASSHGTGDTGELFF
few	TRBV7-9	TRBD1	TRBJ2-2	TGTGCCAGCAGCCGGGACAGGGAAGCCGGGGAGCTGTTTTTT	CASSRDREAGELFF
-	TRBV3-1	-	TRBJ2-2	TGTGCCAGCAGCCTCAAAAGCGGGGAGCTGTTTTTT	CASSLKSGELFF
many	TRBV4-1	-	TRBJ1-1	TGCGCCAGCAGCCAAGAGCCAAGGAACACTGAAGCTTTCTTT	CASSQEPRNTEAFF
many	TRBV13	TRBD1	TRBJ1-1	TGTGCCAGCAGCCCAGACAGGGCAGGCTCTACGGCTTTCTTT	CASSPDRAGSTAFF
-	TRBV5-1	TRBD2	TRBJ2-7	TGCGCCAGCAGCTTGGTGGGACTAGGCAATTGGCAGCAGTACTTC	CASSLVGLGNWQQYF
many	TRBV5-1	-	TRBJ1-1	TGCGCCAGCAGGGGGGAAGGGAACACTGAAGCTTTCTTT	CASRGEGNTEAFF